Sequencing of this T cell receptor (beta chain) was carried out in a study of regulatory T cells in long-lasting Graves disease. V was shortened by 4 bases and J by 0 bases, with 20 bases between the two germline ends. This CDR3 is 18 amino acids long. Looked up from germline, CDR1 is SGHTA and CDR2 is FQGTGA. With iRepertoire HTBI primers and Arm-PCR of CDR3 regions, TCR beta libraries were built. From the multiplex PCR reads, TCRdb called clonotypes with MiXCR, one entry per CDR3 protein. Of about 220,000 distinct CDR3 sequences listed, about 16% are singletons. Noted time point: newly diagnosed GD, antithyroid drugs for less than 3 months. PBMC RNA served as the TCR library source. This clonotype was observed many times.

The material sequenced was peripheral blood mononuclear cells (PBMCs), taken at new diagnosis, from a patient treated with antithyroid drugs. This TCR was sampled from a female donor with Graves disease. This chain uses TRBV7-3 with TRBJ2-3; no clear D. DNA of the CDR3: TGTGCCAGCAGCTCCCCCTCGGACGGACCGTTCAGCACAGATACGCAGTATTTT. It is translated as CASSSPSDGPFSTDTQYF.